One sample yielded the 10 T cell receptor beta chains listed below, sequenced in a study of blood T cells in healthy people across ages. A second PCR, run for roughly 6 to 11 cycles, used a sample-barcoded 5' primer plus a J-beta primer mix. TCRdb re-called the 5' RACE reads with MiXCR, one entry per CDR3 protein. The repertoire holds roughly 800,000 distinct CDR3 sequences, with just under 25% as singletons. These data also featured in a second study, about T cells of mothers and their children.

Sequenced input: blood. The receptors come from a boy aged 5-17 years in good health.

This clonotype appeared a single time. V and J are TRBV29-1 and TRBJ1-3; no reliable D call. Germline CDR1 is SQVTM and CDR2 is ANQGSEA. V lost 5 bases, J lost 1 base, and 15 bases lay in between. This CDR3 has 15 residues. This CDR3 reads CSVQVPLPSGNTIYF. Written as DNA, the CDR3 is TGCAGCGTTCAAGTCCCTTTACCATCTGGAAACACCATATATTTT.

This clonotype was found a few times. V usage is TRBV6-1 and J usage is TRBJ1-2; D gene ambiguous. Trimming removed 6 bases at V and 5 bases at J, with 10 bases between. Per the germline V gene, CDR1 is MNHNS and CDR2 is SASEGT. The CDR3 runs to 12 residues. CDR3 in DNA: TGTGCCAGCAGCGAGGCCCTATATGGCTACACCTTC. Its protein is CASSEALYGYTF.

V gene TRBV28 combines with J gene TRBJ1-4, with D possibly matching TRBD1 (6 bases). The CDR3 covers 15 residues. The germline V gene has CDR1 MDHEN and CDR2 SYDVKM. Deletions cut 6 bases from V and 7 bases from J, with 18 bases between. CDR3 nucleotides: TGTGCCAGCAGCTCCCCGGGGGGGGCTGTTGAAAAACTGTTTTTT. Translation gives CASSSPGGAVEKLFF.

The sample holds a few counts of this clonotype. The V and J genes are TRBV4-3 and TRBJ2-2, with D perhaps TRBD1 (6 bases). Germline CDR1 is LGHNA and CDR2 is YSLEER. The CDR3 is made up of 16 amino acids. V dropped 1 base and J dropped 4 bases, with 13 bases sitting between them. CDR3 nucleotide sequence: TGCGCCAGCAGCCAAGGTTTGGGGGCGGTCACCGGGGAGCTGTTTTTT. Protein sequence: CASSQGLGAVTGELFF.

The table lists this clonotype with a few counts. V usage is TRBV14 and J usage is TRBJ1-1, with TRBD1 matching over 9 bases. The CDR3 consists of 15 residues. V was pared by 6 bases and J by 0 bases, with 5 bases of the junction left unmatched. CDR1 is SGHDN and CDR2 is FVKESK in the germline V gene. CDR3 nucleotide sequence: TGTGCCAGCAGGGCCAACAGGGGGCTGAACACTGAAGCTTTCTTT. Its translation: CASRANRGLNTEAFF.

The genes are TRBV28 and TRBJ1-2; 9 bases line up with TRBD1. The length of the CDR3 is 15 residues. With V trimmed by 6 bases and J by 4 bases, 9 bases remained unmatched. CDR1 and CDR2 (germline): MDHEN, SYDVKM. CDR3 amino acids: CASSLTGTGTYGYTF. The CDR3 DNA is TGTGCCAGCAGCCTGACCGGGACAGGGACCTATGGCTACACCTTC.

The V call is TRBV24-1, the J call TRBJ2-5, with D perhaps TRBD2 (6 bases). This CDR3 is built from 15 residues. Trimming removed 1 base at V and 4 bases at J, with 12 bases between. In germline, CDR1 is KGHDR, CDR2 SFDVKD. CDR3 bases: TGTGCCACCAGTGATTTCGGGGGTCTCGGAGAGACCCAGTACTTC. Encoded protein: CATSDFGGLGETQYF.

J is TRBJ2-1 and V is TRBV19, with a tentative D call TRBD1 (6 bases). There are 13 residues in the CDR3. Trimming stripped 0 bases from V and 8 bases from J, with 8 bases between. The germline V gene encodes CDR1 LNHDA and CDR2 SQIVND (reference sequence). CDR3 sequence: CASSIDRGDEQFF. The CDR3, as DNA: TGTGCCAGTAGTATAGACAGGGGCGATGAGCAGTTCTTC.

This chain joins TRBV12-3 or TRBV12-4 and TRBJ2-3, with 7 bases fitting TRBD1. There are 15 residues in the CDR3. With 5 bases clipped from V and 1 base from J, the junction kept 6 bases outside the gene matches. This chain's CDR3 is CASSIQGRGTDTQYF. The DNA of the CDR3 is TGTGCCAGCAGTATACAGGGGAGAGGCACAGATACGCAGTATTTT.

The V gene is TRBV9, the J gene TRBJ2-5, with TRBD2 matching 10 bases. CDR3 size: 16 residues. CDR1 and CDR2 from the germline V gene are SGDLS and YYNGEE. V was pared by 7 bases and J by 0 bases, with 9 bases of the junction left unmatched. CDR3 DNA sequence: TGTGCCAGCTCGAATTTAGCGGGAGGAGACCAAGAGACCCAGTACTTC. Its translation is CASSNLAGGDQETQYF.